Listed below are T cell receptor beta chains from one sample, sequenced in a study of cytomegalovirus exposure and HLA in healthy donors. TCRdb keeps only in-frame clones here, not all; method: immunoSEQ multiplex PCR. Of some 130,000 clones in the sample, approximately 78% are singletons; the top ten hold approximately 2.9%. Sequencing used PBMCs. All receptors come from a human donor in good health. CDR3s include the opening cysteine and the closing phenylalanine or tryptophan. A D gene is named only where the DNA matches it firmly. Only some rows state a clone size, as once, few, many or a class for expanded clones.

clone_size: -
j_call: TRBJ2-7
v_call: TRBV18
d_call: TRBD2
cdr3_length: 15
cdr3_aa: CASSPRLAGGNEQYF
cdr3_nt: TGTGCCAGCTCACCAAGACTAGCGGGGGGAAACGAGCAGTACTTC

clone_size: many
j_call: TRBJ1-1
v_call: TRBV4-3
d_call: TRBD1
cdr3_length: 16
cdr3_aa: CASSPRPTGLNTEAFF
cdr3_nt: TGCGCCAGCAGCCCCCGTCCGACAGGGTTGAACACTGAAGCTTTCTTT

clone_size: once
j_call: TRBJ2-1
v_call: TRBV30
d_call: TRBD2
cdr3_length: 13
cdr3_aa: CAWTRGASNEQFF
cdr3_nt: TGTGCCTGGACGCGGGGGGCAAGCAATGAGCAGTTCTTC

clone_size: -
j_call: TRBJ2-1
v_call: TRBV14
d_call: -
cdr3_length: 13
cdr3_aa: CASSQVSSNEQFF
cdr3_nt: TGTGCCAGCAGCCAAGTTTCCAGCAATGAGCAGTTCTTC

clone_size: -
j_call: TRBJ2-3
v_call: TRBV7-2
d_call: TRBD2
cdr3_length: 16
cdr3_aa: CASSARLAGAADTQYF
cdr3_nt: TGTGCCAGCAGCGCCCGACTAGCGGGAGCCGCGGATACGCAGTATTTT

clone_size: -
j_call: TRBJ2-3
v_call: TRBV27
d_call: -
cdr3_length: 13
cdr3_aa: CASSPDWEDTQYF
cdr3_nt: TGTGCCAGCAGCCCGGACTGGGAAGATACGCAGTATTTT

clone_size: -
j_call: TRBJ2-3
v_call: TRBV9
d_call: -
cdr3_length: 17
cdr3_aa: CASSASGIPPNTDTQYF
cdr3_nt: TGTGCCAGCAGCGCATCCGGGATACCTCCAAACACAGATACGCAGTATTTT

clone_size: -
j_call: TRBJ2-5
v_call: TRBV7-9
d_call: TRBD2
cdr3_length: 15
cdr3_aa: CASSLALGGVETQYF
cdr3_nt: TGTGCCAGCAGCTTAGCGCTCGGGGGGGTGGAGACCCAGTACTTC

clone_size: -
j_call: TRBJ2-2
v_call: TRBV2
d_call: TRBD1
cdr3_length: 15
cdr3_aa: CASRPGQGNTGELFF
cdr3_nt: TGTGCCAGCAGACCGGGACAGGGGAACACCGGGGAGCTGTTTTTT

clone_size: -
j_call: TRBJ2-3
v_call: TRBV5-6
d_call: TRBD2
cdr3_length: 15
cdr3_aa: CASSRAGSFTDTQYF
cdr3_nt: TGTGCCAGCAGCCGAGCGGGAAGTTTCACAGATACGCAGTATTTT

clone_size: once
j_call: TRBJ2-4
v_call: TRBV4-2
d_call: -
cdr3_length: 15
cdr3_aa: CASSLGTAQPNIQYF
cdr3_nt: TGTGCCAGCAGCCTCGGGACTGCCCAACCGAACATTCAGTACTTC

clone_size: -
j_call: TRBJ2-3
v_call: TRBV30
d_call: TRBD2
cdr3_length: 15
cdr3_aa: CAWSVTAGGEGSQYF
cdr3_nt: TGTGCCTGGAGTGTGACAGCGGGAGGCGAGGGGTCGCAGTATTTT

clone_size: few
j_call: TRBJ1-2
v_call: TRBV7-3
d_call: TRBD1
cdr3_length: 15
cdr3_aa: CASSLTGGASGGYTF
cdr3_nt: TGTGCCAGCAGCCTCACAGGGGGCGCCTCGGGGGGCTACACCTTC

clone_size: -
j_call: TRBJ2-3
v_call: TRBV5-1
d_call: TRBD2
cdr3_length: 14
cdr3_aa: CASSPRGGTDTQYF
cdr3_nt: TGCGCCAGCAGCCCGCGGGGGGGCACAGATACGCAGTATTTT

clone_size: once
j_call: TRBJ1-1
v_call: TRBV5-4
d_call: -
cdr3_length: 12
cdr3_aa: CASSFSNTEAFF
cdr3_nt: TGTGCCAGCAGCTTTTCAAACACTGAAGCTTTCTTT

clone_size: -
j_call: TRBJ2-6
v_call: TRBV4-2
d_call: TRBD2
cdr3_length: 18
cdr3_aa: CASSQEQAGGSGANVLTF
cdr3_nt: TGTGCCAGCAGCCAAGAACAAGCGGGGGGTAGTGGGGCCAACGTCCTGACTTTC

clone_size: -
j_call: TRBJ2-3
v_call: TRBV27
d_call: TRBD1
cdr3_length: 12
cdr3_aa: CASGQGRGTQYF
cdr3_nt: TGTGCCAGCGGACAGGGACGGGGGACGCAGTATTTT

clone_size: few
j_call: TRBJ1-2
v_call: TRBV5-6
d_call: -
cdr3_length: 16
cdr3_aa: CASSLVGAGENYGYTF
cdr3_nt: TGTGCCAGCAGCTTGGTTGGGGCAGGGGAGAACTATGGCTACACCTTC

clone_size: -
j_call: TRBJ2-2
v_call: TRBV9
d_call: TRBD1
cdr3_length: 16
cdr3_aa: CASSIRQGLNTGELFF
cdr3_nt: TGTGCCAGCAGCATTCGACAGGGGCTGAACACCGGGGAGCTGTTTTTT

clone_size: -
j_call: TRBJ2-7
v_call: TRBV28
d_call: -
cdr3_length: 15
cdr3_aa: CASSLPQGMTYEQYF
cdr3_nt: TGTGCCAGCAGTTTGCCCCAGGGGATGACCTACGAGCAGTACTTC

clone_size: -
j_call: TRBJ1-3
v_call: TRBV7-2
d_call: -
cdr3_length: 15
cdr3_aa: CASSLVGGSGNTIYF
cdr3_nt: TGTGCCAGCAGCTTAGTAGGGGGCTCTGGAAACACCATATATTTT

clone_size: -
j_call: TRBJ1-4
v_call: TRBV29-1
d_call: TRBD1
cdr3_length: 13
cdr3_aa: CSARQGGSEKLFF
cdr3_nt: TGCAGCGCAAGACAGGGGGGGAGTGAAAAACTGTTTTTT

clone_size: -
j_call: TRBJ2-3
v_call: TRBV7-3
d_call: TRBD2
cdr3_length: 20
cdr3_aa: CASSAGLAGGGLFFTDTQYF
cdr3_nt: TGTGCCAGCAGCGCCGGACTAGCGGGGGGCGGACTCTTCTTCACAGATACGCAGTATTTT

clone_size: -
j_call: TRBJ1-3
v_call: TRBV7-2
d_call: TRBD1
cdr3_length: 15
cdr3_aa: CASTSPGGSGNTIYF
cdr3_nt: TGTGCCAGCACCTCCCCAGGGGGCTCTGGAAACACCATATATTTT

clone_size: once
j_call: TRBJ2-2
v_call: TRBV7-2
d_call: -
cdr3_length: 13
cdr3_aa: CASSPWRTGELFF
cdr3_nt: TGTGCCAGCAGCCCTTGGCGGACCGGGGAGCTGTTTTTT

clone_size: few
j_call: TRBJ2-7
v_call: TRBV28
d_call: TRBD2
cdr3_length: 16
cdr3_aa: CASSSPTSGTSYEQYF
cdr3_nt: TGTGCCAGCAGTTCCCCTACTAGCGGGACGTCCTACGAGCAGTACTTC